These 31 T cell receptor beta chains were all obtained from the same sample, sequenced in a study of blood T cell repertoires in COVID-19 (dated by TCRdb to the early 2020s). Library preparation used the immunoSEQ multiplex PCR assay. The table was pulled from immuneACCESS by TCRdb, which kept in-frame rearrangements only. Such tables lose some clones; where checked, under half of the loss comes from unresolved V genes, and the rest has no known cause. The sample table shows 200,000 to 250,000 clones, and around 90% are seen once. The ten largest clones capture around 1.6% of the sample. Sequencing used peripheral blood. Source of these receptors: a man between 18 and 29 years old with active or convalescent COVID-19.

This chain's CDR3 is CASSPRRGLAQPQHF. CDR3 sequence (DNA): TGTGCCAGCAGCCCAAGGCGGGGCCTCGCTCAGCCCCAGCATTTT. The V and J genes are TRBV3-1 (or the pseudogene TRBV3-2) and TRBJ1-5; D perhaps matches TRBD1 (5 bases). The CDR3 consists of 15 residues. Germline CDR1 LGHDT, CDR2 YNNKEL (reference sequence). The V end lost 4 bases, the J end lost 6 bases, and 16 bases lay between the germline ends.

The CDR3 region is CASSPQGTTEAFF. For the CDR3, the DNA is TGTGCCAGCAGCCCACAGGGTACCACTGAAGCTTTCTTT. The gene calls are TRBV7-9 and TRBJ1-1; weak D call: TRBD1 (6 bases). The V end was cut by 5 bases, the J end by 4 bases, with 11 bases between. Germline V gives CDR1 SEHNR, CDR2 FQNEAQ (reference sequence). The CDR3 is 13 residues long.

This sequence joins TRBV9 and TRBJ2-2; 7 nucleotides agree with TRBD1. Germline CDR1 and CDR2: SGDLS and YYNGEE. Germline trimming cut 3 bases from V and 4 bases from J; bases unmatched to any gene: 6. The CDR3 contains 15 residues. CDR3 bases: TGTGCCAGCAGCGCCCTTGGGACAGCCACCGGGGAGCTGTTTTTT. Its protein product is CASSALGTATGELFF.

The rearrangement uses TRBV6-1 and TRBJ1-5; D not resolved. The V and J ends lost 2 bases and 5 bases respectively, with 7 bases between them. The CDR3 extends over 13 amino acids. Germline CDR1 reads MNHNS; CDR2 reads SASEGT. For the CDR3, the DNA is TGTGCCAGCAGTGAATCAAATTATCAGCCCCAGCATTTT. Residues: CASSESNYQPQHF.

This rearrangement joins TRBV10-2 to TRBJ2-1; 12 bases agree with TRBD1. Trimming at V came to 8 bases and at J to 6 bases, leaving 5 bases not matched to a gene. The CDR3 runs 14 residues. Germline V gene sequence: CDR1 WSHSY, CDR2 SAAADI. In DNA form, the CDR3 reads TGCGCCAGCTCGGGACAGGGGGCGTTCAATGAGCAGTTCTTC. Translated, it gives CASSGQGAFNEQFF.

This chain links TRBV11-3 with TRBJ1-1; D uncertain. V shed 2 bases and J shed 1 base, with 8 bases lying between them. This CDR3 spans 14 amino acids. Germline-derived CDR1 and CDR2 are SGHNT and YENEEA. DNA for the CDR3: TGTGCCAGCAGCTTAAGCATTGCGAACACTGAAGCTTTCTTT. Residues: CASSLSIANTEAFF.

This chain links TRBV4-3 with TRBJ2-1; possibly TRBD1 for D (5 bases). The CDR3 loop spans 16 amino acids. V lost 3 bases to trimming and J lost 9 bases, with 21 bases between them. Germline V gene lookup returns CDR1 LGHNA and CDR2 YSLEER. The CDR3 nucleotides read TGCGCCAGCAGCCAGGCCTTATCAGGGTCGTCCGGTGAGCAGTTCTTC. It is translated as CASSQALSGSSGEQFF.

The genes are TRBV10-3 and TRBJ2-3; 9 bases match TRBD1. The CDR3 consists of 15 residues. Germline CDR1 ENHRY, CDR2 SYGVKD. The junction had 2 bases not matched to a gene; V was cut back by 0 bases and J by 4 bases. The CDR3 reads CAISESTGGSDTQYF. In DNA, the CDR3 is TGTGCCATCAGTGAGTCCACAGGGGGCTCAGATACGCAGTATTTT.

The gene calls are TRBV28 and TRBJ2-7; D might be TRBD2 (5 bases). The CDR3 has 13 amino acids. V gave up 7 bases and J gave up 2 bases, with 12 bases separating them. CDR1 is MDHEN and CDR2 is SYDVKM in the germline V gene. The CDR3 reads CASMSLAAYEQYF. The CDR3 bases are TGTGCCAGCATGTCCCTAGCAGCCTACGAGCAGTACTTC.

The gene calls are TRBV15 and TRBJ2-7; 8 bases agree with TRBD1. In germline, CDR1 is LNHNV, CDR2 YYDKDF (reference sequence). V shed 7 bases, J shed 3 bases, and the junction held 5 bases outside the gene matches. CDR3 length: 13 residues. CDR3 loop: CATTTTGDYEQYF. The CDR3 nucleotides read TGTGCCACCACTACGACAGGGGACTACGAGCAGTACTTC.

V usage is TRBV7-2 and J usage is TRBJ1-2; TRBD1 aligns across 11 bases. J was trimmed by 4 bases and V by 8 bases; bases with no gene match: 9. Looked up from germline, CDR1 is SGHTA and CDR2 is FQGNSA. The CDR3 extends over 15 amino acids. CDR3 sequence reads: CASCSWDRGIYGYTF. CDR3 bases: TGTGCCAGCTGCTCTTGGGACAGGGGGATCTATGGCTACACCTTC.

The rearrangement links TRBV19 to TRBJ2-1; 10 positions match TRBD2. The CDR3 has 14 amino acids. Trimming cost V 5 bases and J 6 bases; bases outside gene matches: 4. Germline-derived CDR1 and CDR2 are LNHDA and SQIVND (reference sequence). The CDR3 nucleotides read TGTGCCAGTAGTTATGTAGCGGGGGGCAATGAGCAGTTCTTC. Residues: CASSYVAGGNEQFF.

The chain links TRBV12-3 or TRBV12-4 to TRBJ1-2; D gene unclear. This CDR3 has 13 residues. With 6 bases removed from V and 5 bases from J, the gap between germline ends came to 13 bases. Written as DNA, the CDR3 is TGTGCCAGCAGCCCCCGGGGTAGGTATGGCTACACCTTC. Its translation: CASSPRGRYGYTF.

The CDR3 DNA reads TGTGCCAGCAGTTTCAGGGGAGCGGGAGTGCCAGATACGCAGTATTTT. It translates to CASSFRGAGVPDTQYF. The chain combines TRBV28 with TRBJ2-3, with 8 bases lining up with TRBD2. Germline CDR1 and CDR2: MDHEN and SYDVKM. The CDR3 runs 16 residues. The V gene end was trimmed by 3 bases and the J gene end by 4 bases; junction bases not matched to a gene: 9.

The chain combines TRBV2 with TRBJ1-1; possible D gene TRBD1, 5 bases. V lost 9 bases, J lost 1 base, and 15 bases lay in between. CDR1 and CDR2 from the germline V gene are SNHLY and FYNNEI. The CDR3 sequence is 14 residues long. In nucleotides, the CDR3 is TGTGCCAGAGAAATTGCAGGGCGGAACACTGAAGCTTTCTTT. Translation: CAREIAGRNTEAFF. Complete variable domain (other parts from reference TRBV2 and TRBJ1-1): EPEVTQTPSHQVTQMGQEVILRCVPISNHLYFYWYRQILGQKVEFLVSFYNNEISEKSEIFDDQFSVERPDGSNFTLKIRSTKLEDSAMYFCAREIAGRNTEAFFGQGTRLTVV.

The rearrangement links TRBV11-3 to TRBJ1-1; a weak D match, TRBD1 (6 bases). V lost 1 base, J lost 7 bases, and 16 bases lay in between. Looked up from germline, CDR1 is SGHNT and CDR2 is YENEEA. The CDR3 runs 15 residues. The CDR3 coding sequence is TGTGCCAGCAGCTTAGGGGGGACACGACCTGGTGAAGCTTTCTTT. This gives the protein CASSLGGTRPGEAFF.

The chain couples TRBV28 to TRBJ2-7, with D tentatively TRBD2 (6 bases). The CDR3 totals 16 residues. Per germline, CDR1 MDHEN and CDR2 SYDVKM. Trimming left V 6 bases short and J 4 bases short, with 22 bases between. The CDR3 protein is CASSAVRSRGLYEQYF. The CDR3 nucleotides are TGTGCCAGCAGCGCCGTTCGCAGCCGGGGGTTATACGAGCAGTACTTC.

The chain recombines TRBV14 with TRBJ2-7, with 9 bases that match TRBD2. From germline, CDR1 is SGHDN and CDR2 FVKESK. The V segment lost 1 base and the J segment 6 bases; nucleotides outside the gene matches: 16. The CDR3 runs 18 residues. The DNA of the CDR3 is TGTGCCAGCAGCCAAGTTTGGACTAGCGACCCAGGGGGGAGCGAGCAGTACTTC. This sequence encodes CASSQVWTSDPGGSEQYF.

The CDR3 region has the DNA TGCGCCAGCAGTCAGAGCGGGAGAAGTTCCTACAATGAGCAGTTCTTC. This translates into CASSQSGRSSYNEQFF. The J gene is TRBJ2-1, the V gene TRBV10-1; 8 nucleotides match TRBD2. This CDR3 is 16 amino acids long. The V and J ends lost 5 bases and 1 base, in that order; junction bases with no gene match: 7. Per the germline V gene, CDR1 is WNHNN and CDR2 is SYGVQD (reference sequence).

The chain has TRBV28 and TRBJ1-2; no definite D call. The germline V gene encodes CDR1 MDHEN and CDR2 SYDVKM. V lost 6 bases and J lost 8, with 10 bases in between. The CDR3 runs to 11 residues. The CDR3 coding sequence is TGTGCCAGCAGCGGCGGCGGGGGCTACACCTTC. It specifies CASSGGGGYTF.

J is TRBJ1-1 and V is TRBV4-2; 9 bases fit TRBD1. Germline V gene lookup returns CDR1 LGHNA and CDR2 YNFKEQ. With 4 bases clipped from V and 5 bases from J, the junction kept 8 bases outside the gene matches. The CDR3 covers 15 residues. The CDR3 is CASSRSGTGSTEAFF. DNA of the CDR3: TGTGCCAGCAGCCGGTCCGGGACAGGGTCTACTGAAGCTTTCTTT.

The chain joins TRBV7-2 to TRBJ2-4; D not resolved. V was trimmed by 4 bases and J by 0 bases, leaving 10 bases between them. Germline V CDR1 and CDR2: SGHTA, FQGNSA. The CDR3 consists of 15 residues. The CDR3 spells CASSSTRLAKNIQYF. The DNA of the CDR3 is TGTGCCAGCAGCTCCACACGACTAGCCAAAAACATTCAGTACTTC.

This CDR3 is CASSPQDSYGYTF. CDR3 sequence (DNA): TGTGCCAGCAGCCCCCAGGACTCCTATGGCTACACCTTC. The V call is TRBV12-3 or TRBV12-4, the J call TRBJ1-2, with D unresolved. This CDR3 spans 13 amino acids. V lost 6 bases, J lost 4 bases, and 12 bases lay in between.

The chain links TRBV27 to TRBJ1-3, with 9 bases aligning to TRBD1. The CDR3 covers 16 residues. The junction had 7 bases not matched to a gene; V was cut back by 5 bases and J by 2 bases. Germline CDR1 reads MNHEY; CDR2 reads SMNVEV (reference sequence). The CDR3 protein is CASSLGTGWAGNTIYF. For the CDR3, the DNA is TGTGCCAGCAGTCTCGGGACAGGGTGGGCTGGAAACACCATATATTTT.

The chain recombines TRBV18 with TRBJ2-5; D may be TRBD2 (5 bases). Germline V CDR1 and CDR2: KGHSH, LQKENI. The V end lost 6 bases, the J end lost 4 bases, and 12 bases lay between the germline ends. The CDR3 contains 13 residues. The CDR3 region has the DNA TGTGCCAGCTCCCTACCAGGACTAGAGACCCAGTACTTC. Its protein is CASSLPGLETQYF.

The chain couples TRBV6-6 to TRBJ2-7; 9 nucleotides align to TRBD2. The CDR3 runs 14 residues. Germline lookup yields CDR1 MNHNY and CDR2 SVGAGI (reference sequence). V was clipped by 3 bases and J by 5 bases; unmatched bases: 5. Here the CDR3 reads CASSYSGSSNEQYF. For the CDR3, the DNA is TGTGCCAGCAGTTATAGCGGGAGCAGTAACGAGCAGTACTTC.

The CDR3 sequence: CSVVSIGGNTEAFF. The CDR3 coding sequence is TGCAGCGTTGTAAGTATCGGCGGGAACACTGAAGCTTTCTTT. This chain links TRBV29-1 with TRBJ1-1; D unresolved. The CDR3 has 14 residues. The V end lost 4 bases, the J end lost 1 base, and 13 bases lay between the germline ends. The germline CDR1 and CDR2 sequences are SQVTM and ANQGSEA.

The V and J genes are TRBV5-4 and TRBJ2-3, with no clear D. This CDR3 spans 14 amino acids. CDR1 is SGHNT and CDR2 is YYREEE in the germline V gene (reference sequence). Trimming took off 6 bases at V and 3 bases at J, with 14 bases between the two ends. The CDR3 region is CASKSERRTDTQYF. The CDR3 bases are TGTGCCAGCAAAAGTGAGCGCCGTACAGATACGCAGTATTTT.

This chain connects TRBV28 to TRBJ2-2, with 8 positions matching TRBD1. The CDR3 has 16 residues. The ends lost 6 bases at V and 5 bases at J; junction bases unmatched: 11. CDR1 is MDHEN and CDR2 is SYDVKM in the germline V gene. This CDR3 is CASRSSGGQVTGELFF. Written as DNA, the CDR3 is TGTGCCAGCAGGTCATCCGGGGGACAGGTTACCGGGGAGCTGTTTTTT. The full variable domain, its missing parts supplied by reference TRBV28 and TRBJ2-2, is DVKVTQSSRYLVKRTGEKVFLECVQDMDHENMFWYRQDPGLGLRLIYFSYDVKMKEKGDIPEGYSVSREKKERFSLILESASTNQTSMYLCASRSSGGQVTGELFFGEGSRLTVL.

The V gene is TRBV27, the J gene TRBJ2-7, with D unclear. The ends were cut back, 8 bases at V and 5 bases at J, with 31 bases in the middle. Germline CDR1 reads MNHEY; CDR2 reads SMNVEV (reference sequence). The CDR3 consists of 18 residues. The CDR3, as DNA: TGTGCCAGCGCAGATCCGATCGGGTTATTAGGTCCGATCCACGAGCAGTACTTC. Amino acids: CASADPIGLLGPIHEQYF.

The gene calls are TRBV7-2 and TRBJ2-7, with a possible D match to TRBD1 (6 bases). This CDR3 is 13 amino acids long. CDR1 SGHTA and CDR2 FQGNSA come from the germline V gene. The V end lost 5 bases, the J end lost 3 bases, and 11 bases lay between the germline ends. CDR3 sequence: CASSKGGGYEQYF. CDR3 DNA sequence: TGTGCCAGCAGCAAAGGGGGTGGCTACGAGCAGTACTTC.